Sequencing of this T cell receptor (beta chain) was carried out in a study of cytomegalovirus exposure and HLA in healthy donors. Germline V lookup: CDR1 MNHEY, CDR2 SMNVEV (reference sequence). The CDR3 has 14 residues. J was trimmed by 10 bases and V by 8 bases; bases with no gene match: 10. 13 Jbeta primers and 60 Vbeta primers were used for the PCR. The data were produced by immunoSEQ multiplex PCR, yet TCRdb's version contains in-frame clones alone and is incomplete. The sample holds under 300,000 clones, approximately 80% seen once. The sequenced sample was PBMCs. This TCR was recovered from a woman aged 55-70 years in good health and CMV-seropositive. V usage is TRBV27 and J usage is TRBJ2-1; 11 nucleotides align to TRBD2. DNA for the CDR3: TGTGCCAGCCTTGATAGCGGGAGGGCCCGAGAGCAGTTCTTC. It translates to CASLDSGRAREQFF.